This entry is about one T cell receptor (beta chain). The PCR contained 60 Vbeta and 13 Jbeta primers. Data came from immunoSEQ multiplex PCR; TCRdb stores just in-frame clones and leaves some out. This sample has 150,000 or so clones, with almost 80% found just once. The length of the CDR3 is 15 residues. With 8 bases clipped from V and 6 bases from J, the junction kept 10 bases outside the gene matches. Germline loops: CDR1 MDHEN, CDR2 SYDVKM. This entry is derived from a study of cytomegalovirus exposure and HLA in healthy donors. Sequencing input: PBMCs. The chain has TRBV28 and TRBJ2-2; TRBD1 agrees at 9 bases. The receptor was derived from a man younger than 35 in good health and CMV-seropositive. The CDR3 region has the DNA TGTGCCAGCTTACAGGGGGCCATCGGTTCCGGGGAGCTGTTTTTT. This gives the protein CASLQGAIGSGELFF.